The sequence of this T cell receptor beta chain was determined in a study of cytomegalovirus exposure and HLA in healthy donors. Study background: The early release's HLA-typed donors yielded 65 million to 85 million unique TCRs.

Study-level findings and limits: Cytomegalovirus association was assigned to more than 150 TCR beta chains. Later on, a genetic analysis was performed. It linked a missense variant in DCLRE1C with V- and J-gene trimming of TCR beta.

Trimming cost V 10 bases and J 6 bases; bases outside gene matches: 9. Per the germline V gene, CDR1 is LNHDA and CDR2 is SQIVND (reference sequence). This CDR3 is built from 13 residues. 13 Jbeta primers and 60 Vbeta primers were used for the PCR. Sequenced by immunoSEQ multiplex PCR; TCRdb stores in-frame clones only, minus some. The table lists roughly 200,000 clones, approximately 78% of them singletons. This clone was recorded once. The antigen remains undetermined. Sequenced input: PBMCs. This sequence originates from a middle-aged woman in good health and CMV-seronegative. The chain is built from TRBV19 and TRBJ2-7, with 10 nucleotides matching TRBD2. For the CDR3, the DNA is TGTGCCACTAGACAGCGGGAGGGCCGCGAGCAGTACTTC. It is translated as CATRQREGREQYF.